This TCR beta chain was captured in a study of response to subunit inactivated influenza vaccine. TCRdb ran MiXCR on the RT-PCR reads and lists one entry per CDR3 protein. The table has roughly 650,000 distinct CDR3 sequences, 14% seen once. The length of the CDR3 is 12 residues. The V end was cut by 3 bases, the J end by 6 bases, with 9 bases between. Germline loops: CDR1 DFQATT, CDR2 SNEGSKA (reference sequence). The sample consisted of PBMCs from blood, taken 14 to 15 days before vaccination. This sequence was found in a man in his fifties or sixties who received an inactivated influenza vaccine. This chain joins TRBV20-1 and TRBJ1-5; D is perhaps TRBD1 (5 bases). CDR3 region: CSASIGVQPQHF. The CDR3 DNA is TGCAGTGCTAGCATAGGGGTTCAGCCCCAGCATTTT.